This T cell receptor beta chain was identified in a study of blood T cell repertoires in COVID-19. Across the study: Samples came from the United States, Italy and Spain, spanning acute and convalescent COVID-19. T cells, B-cell-depleted T cells, or PBMCs supplied cDNA or gDNA.

Per the original data handling: Estimated nucleated cell counts came from reference gene primer amplification. Sequencing was performed with immunoSEQ multiplex PCR; in TCRdb, only in-frame clones are kept and a portion is missing. The D gene and trimming were derived from the DNA, and the V and J assignments and clone size from that table. The sample contains about 150,000 clones, around 85% of which appear only once. The V end lost 0 bases, the J end lost 5 bases, and 7 bases lay between the germline ends. Germline V CDR1 and CDR2: SGHAT, FQNNGV. CDR3 size: 13 residues. This sequence joins TRBV11-2 and TRBJ2-5; the D is unclear. This clonotype originated in a woman aged 55-70 years with acute or convalescent COVID-19. The source material was peripheral blood. The CDR3 is CASSLDNSETQYF. The DNA for the CDR3 is TGTGCCAGCAGCTTAGATAACAGCGAGACCCAGTACTTC.